Following are 24 T cell receptor beta chains from one sample sequenced in a study of T cells in Graves' hyperthyroidism and ophthalmopathy. Regions amplified from RNA transcripts were the TCR beta CDR3 regions. The HTBI primer set drove a first-round RT-PCR of the TCR CDR3. One entry per CDR3 protein results from TCRdb running MiXCR on the multiplex PCR reads. This table holds about 580,000 distinct CDR3 sequences, just over 45% found once. The sample was peripheral blood or thyroid tissue (not recorded which). The receptors derive from a woman younger than 30 with Graves' hyperthyroidism.

This clonotype was counted a few times. At one of its ends the junction is not consistent with the germline gene, which may arise from a read error. The rearrangement links TRBV2 to TRBJ2-2; 11 bases are shared with TRBD2. This CDR3 region has 18 residues. Germline V lookup: CDR1 SNHLY, CDR2 FYNNEI. The DNA of the CDR3 is TGCGCCAGCAGCCAAGAAAAGGCTTTACTAGCGGGAGTCGGGGAGCTGTTTTTT. Protein product: CASSQEKALLAGVGELFF.

The chain is built from TRBV24-1 and TRBJ1-1; unclear D gene. Germline V gives CDR1 KGHDR, CDR2 SFDVKD. Trimming removed 5 bases at V and 3 bases at J, with 9 bases between. This CDR3 contains 13 residues. The CDR3 loop is CATSAGRDTEAFF. The CDR3 coding sequence is TGTGCCACCAGTGCGGGTCGGGACACTGAAGCTTTCTTT.

The V and J genes are TRBV29-1 and TRBJ1-1; TRBD1 is a possible D gene (5 bases). This CDR3 has 13 residues. In germline, CDR1 is SQVTM, CDR2 ANQGSEA. Trimming shortened V by 4 bases and J by 3 bases, and 12 bases separated the two germline ends. The CDR3 loop is CSVGSGTHTEAFF. As DNA, the CDR3 is TGCAGCGTTGGGAGCGGGACCCACACTGAAGCTTTCTTT.

The chain employs TRBV3-1 and TRBJ2-3; D is undetermined. V shed 4 bases and J shed 6 bases, with 11 bases lying between them. The CDR3 is made up of 13 amino acids. CDR1 and CDR2 (germline): LGHDT, YNNKEL (reference sequence). The CDR3: CASSRRRGDTQYF. In DNA, the CDR3 is TGTGCCAGCAGCCGTAGACGAGGTGATACGCAGTATTTT.

CDR3 nucleotides: TGCAGTGCTAGTTTGGCGGGTACCGACGAGCAGTACTTC. Amino acid sequence: CSASLAGTDEQYF. This chain uses TRBV20-1 with TRBJ2-7; tentative D call: TRBD2 (5 bases). CDR3 length: 13 residues. Trimming shortened V by 3 bases and J by 5 bases, and 14 bases separated the two germline ends. Germline assignment: CDR1 DFQATT and CDR2 SNEGSKA (reference sequence).

This clonotype has ten or more counts. The V gene is TRBV14, the J gene TRBJ2-6, with D unclear. V lost 0 bases and J lost 0, with 6 bases in between. The germline CDR1 and CDR2 sequences are SGHDN and FVKESK. The CDR3 contains 16 residues. The CDR3 loop reads CASSQDLVSGANVLTF. DNA for the CDR3: TGTGCCAGCAGCCAAGATTTGGTCTCTGGGGCCAACGTCCTGACTTTC.

This clonotype has at least ten counts. The V call is TRBV7-2, the J call TRBJ2-7, with D uncertain. Germline V lookup: CDR1 SGHTA, CDR2 FQGNSA. Trimming cost V 5 bases and J 2 bases, with 13 bases left between them. The CDR3 is 14 amino acids. The CDR3: CASSLQKGPYEQYF. In DNA, the CDR3 is TGTGCCAGCAGCCTTCAAAAGGGCCCCTACGAGCAGTACTTC.

A remark on this clonotype: One end of the junction does not line up with germline, which may come from a read error. This chain uses TRBV7-7 with TRBJ2-3; 12 bases are shared with TRBD2. Germline CDR1 and CDR2: SSHAT and FNYEAQ (reference sequence). There are 15 residues in the CDR3. The CDR3 DNA follows: TGTGCTAGCAGCCGAACTAGCGGGGGGCGGGATACGCAGTATTTT. It is translated as CASSRTSGGRDTQYF.

This clonotype was counted a few times. A read error may be the cause here, since a much bigger clone is one base away. The chain combines TRBV7-2 with TRBJ2-6, with 7 bases identical to TRBD2. In germline, CDR1 is SGHTA, CDR2 FQGNSA. The CDR3 is 16 amino acids. The CDR3 protein is CASSSVSSGGANVPTF. CDR3 nucleotide sequence: TGTGCCAGCAGCTCAGTCTCTAGCGGTGGGGCCAACGTCCCGACTTTC.

V gene TRBV29-1 combines with J gene TRBJ2-7; a weak D match, TRBD1 (6 bases). The CDR3 spans 12 residues. Germline V CDR1 and CDR2: SQVTM, ANQGSEA. V was shortened by 4 bases and J by 6 bases, with 13 bases between the two germline ends. The CDR3 sequence: CSVGKGEIEQYF. DNA of the CDR3: TGCAGCGTTGGCAAGGGGGAGATCGAGCAGTACTTC.

This chain uses TRBV2 with TRBJ2-3, with TRBD1 matching 8 bases. The V segment lost 3 bases and the J segment 4 bases; nucleotides outside the gene matches: 6. The CDR3 has 15 residues. Germline assignment: CDR1 SNHLY and CDR2 FYNNEI. CDR3 nucleotides: TGTGCCAGCAGTGACCGCATGGACAGGGCAGATACGCAGTATTTT. It codes for CASSDRMDRADTQYF.

This clonotype was counted between two and nine times. Here the CDR3 reads CASSYSAGQSSYEQYF. DNA of the CDR3: TGTGCCAGCAGTTACTCGGCCGGCCAAAGCTCCTACGAGCAGTACTTC. This chain connects TRBV6-6 to TRBJ2-7; D call uncertain. Trimming took off 0 bases at V and 0 bases at J, with 12 bases between the two ends. Per germline, CDR1 MNHNY and CDR2 SVGAGI (reference sequence). There are 16 residues in the CDR3.

This clonotype was seen ten or more times. The rearrangement uses TRBV5-8 and TRBJ2-7, with TRBD2 as a possible D gene (5 bases). Germline values: CDR1 SGHTS, CDR2 YDEGEE. CDR3 length: 13 amino acids. V gave up 4 bases and J gave up 4 bases, with 12 bases separating them. For the CDR3, the DNA is TGTGCCAGCAGCCCGACTGAGGGTTACGAGCAGTACTTC. Translation: CASSPTEGYEQYF.

V is TRBV5-1 and J is TRBJ2-2; D is unclear. V lost 5 bases, J lost 0 bases, and 5 bases lay in between. Looked up from germline, CDR1 is SGHRS and CDR2 is YFSETQ. The CDR3 sequence is 13 residues long. The CDR3 coding sequence is TGCGCCAGCAGGGCCCCGAACACCGGGGAGCTGTTTTTT. Its translation: CASRAPNTGELFF.

V and J are TRBV12-3 or TRBV12-4 and TRBJ2-5, with TRBD1 matching 10 bases. V trimming: 8 bases; J trimming: 5 bases; junction bases outside the gene matches: 11. CDR3 length: 15 amino acids. CDR3 DNA sequence: TGTGCCAGCGGAACCGGGACAGGGGCTGTGGAGACCCAGTACTTC. Translating it yields CASGTGTGAVETQYF.

The gene calls are TRBV20-1 and TRBJ2-7; TRBD2 agrees at 11 bases. This CDR3 has 15 residues. CDR1 DFQATT and CDR2 SNEGSKA come from the germline V gene (reference sequence). V shed 4 bases, J shed 1 base, and the junction held 6 bases outside the gene matches. CDR3 nucleotide sequence: TGCAGTGCTAAGACTAGCGGGGTCTCGTCCTACGAGCAGTACTTC. Translation: CSAKTSGVSSYEQYF.

As to this clonotype: Germline is not matched at one junction end, which may reflect a read error. Written as DNA, the CDR3 is TGCGCCAGCAGTAGGGGAGTCCAAGGGACCCAGTACTTC. As protein: CASSRGVQGTQYF. V gene TRBV4-1 combines with J gene TRBJ2-5; perhaps D is TRBD1 or TRBD2 (5 bases each). Germline assignment: CDR1 MGHRA and CDR2 YSYEKL. The CDR3 contains 13 residues.

For this clonotype: Without the conserved terminal phenylalanine or tryptophan, this CDR3 likely stems from a read error. The DNA is omitted, as the CDR3 cannot be located on it reliably, and the CDR3 follows TCRdb's listing. This chain links TRBV24-1 with TRBJ2-2; the DNA was not used to check the table's D call, TRBD2. The V gene's germline CDR1 is KGHDR and CDR2 SFDVKD. The CDR3 spans 8 amino acids, including both terminal residues. The CDR3 sequence: CATSGPLA.

This clonotype was picked up a small number of times. This chain links TRBV20-1 with TRBJ1-5, with 7 nucleotides matching TRBD2. The DNA end is more similar to TRBJ2-3, so the J call may be wrong. This CDR3 has 16 residues. Germline V gene sequence: CDR1 DFQATT, CDR2 SNEGSKA (reference sequence). DNA of the CDR3: TGCAGTGCTAGATCGGGCGGCGGGAGAGGCACAGATACGCAGTATTTT. Translation gives CSARSGGGRGTDTQYF.

This clonotype was recorded at least ten times. The genes are TRBV7-9 and TRBJ2-7; 10 nucleotides line up with TRBD1. CDR3 length: 16 residues. Trimming cost V 5 bases and J 1 base; bases outside gene matches: 8. Germline loops: CDR1 SEHNR, CDR2 FQNEAQ (reference sequence). In DNA, the CDR3 is TGTGCCAGCAGCCAGGGACAGGGGCTGGGGTCCTACGAGCAGTACTTC. Translating it yields CASSQGQGLGSYEQYF.

The CDR3 DNA reads as TGTGCCAGCAGCGCAGGGGCCGCAAGGGCAGAGACCCAGTACTTC. It translates to CASSAGAARAETQYF. The rearrangement joins TRBV7-2 to TRBJ2-5; TRBD1 might be the D (6 bases). V lost 5 bases and J 4 bases, leaving 17 bases between the germline ends. Germline V gene data show CDR1 as SGHTA and CDR2 as FQGNSA. The CDR3 consists of 15 residues.

The chain has TRBV24-1 and TRBJ2-5; TRBD2 aligns across 12 bases. The CDR3 is 15 residues long. Per germline, CDR1 KGHDR and CDR2 SFDVKD. V lost 4 bases to trimming and J lost 4 bases; unmatched junction nucleotides: 3. The CDR3 loop reads CATSEPGLAGETQYF. DNA of the CDR3: TGTGCCACCAGTGAACCGGGACTAGCGGGAGAGACCCAGTACTTC.

The V and J genes are TRBV4-3 and TRBJ1-1; D is perhaps TRBD1 (5 bases). Germline values: CDR1 LGHNA, CDR2 YSLEER. The CDR3 runs 14 residues. V lost 1 base to trimming and J lost 4 bases, with 10 bases between them. The CDR3 reads CASSQGRGSTEAFF. CDR3 bases: TGCGCCAGCAGCCAAGGACGGGGGTCCACTGAAGCTTTCTTT.

Comment on this clonotype: The CDR3 does not close with the conserved phenylalanine or tryptophan, likely indicating a read error. The chain uses TRBV7-9 and TRBJ1-1, with D possibly being TRBD1 (5 bases). Trimming removed 5 bases at V and 1 base at J, with 11 bases between. Germline CDR1 reads SEHNR; CDR2 reads FQNEAQ (reference sequence). The CDR3 length is 14 residues. The CDR3 sequence is CASSLFGGNTEAFL. The CDR3 DNA follows: TGTGCCAGCAGCCTCTTCGGGGGGAACACTGAAGCTTTCCTT.